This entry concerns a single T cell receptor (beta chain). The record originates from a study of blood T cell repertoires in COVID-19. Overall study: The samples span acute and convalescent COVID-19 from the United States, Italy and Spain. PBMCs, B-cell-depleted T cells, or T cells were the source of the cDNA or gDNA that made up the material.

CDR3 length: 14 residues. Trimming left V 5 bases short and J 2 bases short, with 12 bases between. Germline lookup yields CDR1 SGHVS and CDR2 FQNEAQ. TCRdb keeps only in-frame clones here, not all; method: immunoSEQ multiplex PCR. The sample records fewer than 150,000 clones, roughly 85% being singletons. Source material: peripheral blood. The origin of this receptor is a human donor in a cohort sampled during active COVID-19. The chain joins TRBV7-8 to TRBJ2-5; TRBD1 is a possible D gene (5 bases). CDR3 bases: TGTGCCAGCAGCCCTCGGACACAGCAAGAGACCCAGTACTTC. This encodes CASSPRTQQETQYF.